Listed below are T cell receptor beta chains from one sample, sequenced in a study of T cell repertoires in cytomegalovirus infection. TCRdb redid the calling of the reads with MiXCR, one entry per CDR3 protein. The sample holds 830,000 or so distinct CDR3 sequences; 32% are singletons and the top ten take about an eighth. These receptors have no identified antigens. The sequenced sample was cultured CD8+ T cells from PBMCs, obtained from culture after CMV antigen stimulation. These TCRs come from a human donor in good health (CMV status not recorded). Some clones in this sample may be carry-over from other donors' samples. CDR3s include the opening cysteine and the closing phenylalanine or tryptophan. A D gene is named only where the DNA matches it firmly. Clone size, where shown, is once, few, many, or a class for clones that have expanded.

V gene	J gene	clone size	D gene	CDR3 protein	CDR3 DNA
TRBV6-1	TRBJ2-3	many	.	CASSEVRRADTQYF	TGTGCCAGCAGTGAAGTCCGCAGGGCAGATACGCAGTATTTT
TRBV19	TRBJ1-2	.	.	CASTEDSYGYTF	TGTGCCAGTACCGAGGACAGCTATGGCTACACCTTC
TRBV6-2/TRBV6-3	TRBJ2-1	few	.	CASSYWGDPVGYNEQFF	TGTGCCAGCAGTTACTGGGGAGACCCCGTCGGCTACAATGAGCAGTTCTTC
TRBV7-2	TRBJ2-1	many	.	CASSLGTRIDNEQFF	TGTGCCAGCAGCTTAGGAACTAGAATCGACAATGAGCAGTTCTTC
TRBV7-2	TRBJ1-2	many	.	CASSLGPGPSYYGYTF	TGTGCCAGCAGCTTAGGGCCGGGCCCTTCCTACTATGGCTACACCTTC
TRBV7-6	TRBJ2-2	.	.	CASSRRGGPGELFF	TGTGCCAGCAGTCGAAGGGGGGGACCCGGGGAGCTGTTTTTT
TRBV20-1	TRBJ2-5	.	.	CSARDLGQETQYF	TGCAGTGCTAGAGACTTGGGCCAAGAGACCCAGTACTTC
TRBV7-8	TRBJ2-7	.	TRBD1	CASSNMDRVEQYF	TGTGCCAGCAGCAACATGGACAGGGTGGAGCAGTACTTC
TRBV5-8	TRBJ1-1	.	.	CASSLVVWPANTEAFF	TGTGCCAGCAGCTTGGTTGTGTGGCCGGCGAACACTGAAGCTTTCTTT
TRBV27	TRBJ2-7	few	.	CASRPPPPYRGKQYF	TGTGCCAGCAGACCTCCCCCCCCTTACCGGGGGAAGCAGTACTTC
TRBV5-8	TRBJ2-3	few	TRBD2	CATDENRNSGGIGDTQYF	TGTGCCACCGACGAAAATAGAAATAGCGGGGGGATTGGAGATACGCAGTATTTT
TRBV11-3	TRBJ1-2	.	TRBD1	CASSPDRGQGYTF	TGTGCCAGCAGCCCCGACAGGGGGCAGGGCTACACCTTC
TRBV4-1	TRBJ1-5	.	.	CASSQDDTPYLSNQPQHF	TGCGCCAGCAGCCAAGATGACACCCCGTACCTTAGCAATCAGCCCCAGCATTTT
TRBV5-1	TRBJ2-3	.	TRBD1	CASSSSGQGTDTQYF	TGCGCCAGCAGCTCCTCGGGACAGGGCACAGATACGCAGTATTTT
TRBV12-3/TRBV12-4	TRBJ2-7	.	TRBD2	CASSRTSYEQYF	TGTGCCAGCAGTCGGACTAGCTACGAGCAGTACTTC
TRBV5-1	TRBJ2-3	.	TRBD2	CASSLPARGGAGDTQYF	TGCGCCAGCAGCTTGCCGGCCCGCGGGGGGGCCGGAGATACGCAGTATTTT
TRBV12-3/TRBV12-4	TRBJ2-2	.	TRBD1	CASRPNRGQTNTGELFF	TGTGCCAGCAGACCTAACAGGGGGCAGACAAACACCGGGGAGCTGTTTTTT
TRBV14	TRBJ1-1	.	.	CASSQDIGSKGKTDEAFF	TGTGCCAGCAGCCAAGATATCGGTTCGAAGGGGAAGACGGATGAAGCTTTCTTT
TRBV6-1	TRBJ2-1	.	TRBD1	CASSPAGGTGLGEQFF	TGTGCCAGCAGCCCGGCCGGTGGGACAGGGTTGGGTGAGCAGTTCTTC
TRBV10-3	TRBJ2-3	.	.	CAISEKRGTDTQYF	TGTGCCATCAGTGAGAAGCGCGGGACAGATACGCAGTATTTT
TRBV7-9	TRBJ2-5	many	TRBD2	CASSTSGAQETQYF	TGTGCCAGCAGCACTAGCGGGGCCCAAGAGACCCAGTACTTC
TRBV20-1	TRBJ2-4	few	TRBD2	CSARGRVGGEDIQYF	TGCAGTGCTAGGGGCCGGGTGGGGGGGGAGGACATTCAGTACTTC
TRBV10-3	TRBJ1-3	many	TRBD1	CAISEGDRGPNSGNTIYF	TGTGCCATCAGTGAAGGGGACAGGGGTCCAAACTCTGGAAACACCATATATTTT
TRBV15	TRBJ1-5	.	TRBD1	CATSGDRGRGQPQHF	TGTGCCACCAGCGGGGACAGGGGTCGCGGTCAGCCCCAGCATTTT
TRBV19	TRBJ1-5	few	.	CASGGGAQPQHF	TGTGCCAGTGGTGGGGGGGCCCAGCCCCAGCATTTT
TRBV12-3/TRBV12-4	TRBJ1-6	.	.	CASLDGSSYDSPLHF	TGTGCCAGCTTGGACGGAAGCTCCTATGATTCACCCCTCCACTTT
TRBV5-4	TRBJ2-3	.	.	CASNPPGGAVAPGTDTQYF	TGTGCCAGCAATCCCCCGGGCGGGGCGGTGGCCCCGGGCACAGATACGCAGTATTTT
TRBV12-3/TRBV12-4	TRBJ1-2	.	.	CASSQTSGYGYTF	TGTGCCAGCAGCCAGACTTCAGGGTATGGCTACACCTTC
TRBV20-1	TRBJ2-5	.	.	CSARPRISGLTQETQYF	TGCAGTGCTAGACCCCGGATTTCAGGGCTAACCCAAGAGACCCAGTACTTC
TRBV6-1	TRBJ1-1	.	.	CASSEFHGNTEAFF	TGTGCCAGCAGTGAATTTCATGGTAACACTGAAGCTTTCTTT
TRBV4-1	TRBJ2-1	.	.	CASSQDGHEQFF	TGTGCCAGCAGCCAAGATGGGCATGAGCAGTTCTTC
TRBV20-1	TRBJ2-2	.	TRBD1	CSARRPGQSTGELFF	TGCAGTGCTAGAAGACCGGGACAGAGCACCGGGGAGCTGTTTTTT